Below are 29 T cell receptor beta chains sequenced from a single sample in a study of blood T cell repertoires in COVID-19. TCRdb's table, derived via immunoSEQ multiplex PCR, lists solely in-frame clones and lacks some. This table holds about 270,000 clones, about 85% found once. The specimen was PBMCs or T cells enriched from blood (not recorded which). The source is a woman aged 45-65 years who had recovered from COVID-19.

The chain uses TRBV27 and TRBJ2-5; unclear D gene. This CDR3 is built from 15 residues. V was clipped by 5 bases and J by 1 base, with 14 bases between them. Per germline, CDR1 MNHEY and CDR2 SMNVEV (reference sequence). CDR3 loop: CASSRIDKLQETQYF. CDR3 in DNA: TGTGCCAGCAGTCGAATCGACAAACTCCAAGAGACCCAGTACTTC.

The gene calls are TRBV9 and TRBJ2-1, with 7 positions matching TRBD2. Germline loops: CDR1 SGDLS, CDR2 YYNGEE. V lost 2 bases, J lost 8 bases, and 1 base stayed unmatched. This CDR3 region has 12 residues. The CDR3 DNA reads as TGTGCCAGCAGCGTGGGGGGGTATGAGCAGTTCTTC. Translating gives CASSVGGYEQFF.

The chain uses TRBV18 and TRBJ1-2; D gene ambiguous. Germline CDR1 KGHSH, CDR2 LQKENI. The CDR3 has 16 amino acids. V lost 6 bases and J lost 1, with 18 bases in between. CDR3 loop: CASSEALVVGNYGYTF. CDR3 coding DNA: TGTGCCAGCTCCGAAGCGCTAGTCGTTGGTAACTATGGCTACACCTTC.

This chain joins TRBV29-1 and TRBJ2-5, with 7 bases identical to TRBD2. The CDR3 contains 15 residues. V gave up 3 bases and J gave up 5 bases; unmatched junction bases: 12. The germline gives CDR1 SQVTM, CDR2 ANQGSEA. The chain's CDR3 is CSVDSAGVIDETQYF. In DNA form, the CDR3 reads TGCAGCGTTGATTCGGCGGGAGTGATAGATGAGACCCAGTACTTC. The variable domain in full, completed from reference TRBV29-1 and TRBJ2-5, reads SAVISQKPSRDICQRGTSLTIQCQVDSQVTMMFWYRQQPGQSLTLIATANQGSEATYESGFVIDKFPISRPNLTFSTLTVSNMSPEDSSIYLCSVDSAGVIDETQYFGPGTRLLVL.

The chain links TRBV7-2 to TRBJ1-5; D not resolved. The ends were cut back, 3 bases at V and 2 bases at J, with 5 bases in the middle. Per germline, CDR1 SGHTA and CDR2 FQGNSA. The CDR3 length is 13 residues. The CDR3: CASSFTGNQPQHF. The DNA for the CDR3 is TGTGCCAGCAGCTTTACGGGCAATCAGCCCCAGCATTTT.

This chain links TRBV27 with TRBJ1-1; D is ambiguous. Trimming took 1 base from V and 3 from J, leaving 6 bases between them. Germline CDR1 is MNHEY and CDR2 is SMNVEV (reference sequence). This CDR3 contains 13 residues. The CDR3 reads CASSLYADTEAFF. The CDR3 nucleotides are TGTGCCAGCAGTTTATACGCGGACACTGAAGCTTTCTTT.

V is TRBV7-3 and J is TRBJ1-1, with 7 bases fitting TRBD1. Germline lookup yields CDR1 SGHTA and CDR2 FQGTGA. The CDR3 is 14 residues long. The V gene end was trimmed by 5 bases and the J gene end by 1 base; junction bases not matched to a gene: 4. In nucleotides, the CDR3 is TGTGCCAGCAGCCCGCAGGGGGGGAACACTGAAGCTTTCTTT. Translating gives CASSPQGGNTEAFF.

The CDR3 loop reads CASSTIQGDNQPQHF. DNA for the CDR3: TGTGCCAGTAGTACCATACAGGGGGATAATCAGCCCCAGCATTTT. The chain has TRBV19 and TRBJ1-5, with 8 bases matching TRBD1. CDR1 LNHDA and CDR2 SQIVND come from the germline V gene (reference sequence). After removal of 4 bases from V and 4 bases from J, the junction contained 6 bases not matched to a gene. The CDR3 extends over 15 amino acids.

This sequence joins TRBV7-9 and TRBJ2-1; 12 bases fit TRBD2. Germline values: CDR1 SEHNR, CDR2 FQNEAQ (reference sequence). V lost 3 bases, J lost 5 bases, and 2 bases stayed unmatched. This CDR3 is built from 15 residues. The CDR3 coding sequence is TGTGCCAGCAGCTTGAGGACTAGCGGGAACAATGAGCAGTTCTTC. Translated: CASSLRTSGNNEQFF.

As regards this clone: The same CDR3 also results from other DNA sequences found in this sample. The V call is TRBV18, the J call TRBJ1-1; D might be TRBD1 (5 bases). This CDR3 is built from 13 residues. Germline V gives CDR1 KGHSH, CDR2 LQKENI. V was cut by 4 bases and J by 3 bases, with 9 bases left in between. Written as DNA, the CDR3 is TGTGCCAGCTCACAGGGACTAGACACTGAAGCTTTCTTT. The encoded protein is CASSQGLDTEAFF.

The gene calls are TRBV30 and TRBJ1-2, with D possibly TRBD1 on 5 matching bases. CDR3 length: 12 amino acids. In germline, CDR1 is GTSNPN, CDR2 SVGIG (reference sequence). The V end lost 6 bases, the J end lost 4 bases, and 12 bases lay between the germline ends. The CDR3: CACQPTGYGYTF. The CDR3 coding sequence is TGTGCCTGCCAGCCCACAGGCTATGGCTACACCTTC.

J is TRBJ2-1 and V is TRBV6-1, with 7 bases identical to TRBD2. The CDR3 is made up of 17 amino acids. V lost 4 bases to trimming and J lost 0 bases; unmatched junction nucleotides: 9. CDR1 is MNHNS and CDR2 is SASEGT in the germline V gene. The CDR3 is CASSGASGSISYNEQFF. The CDR3 region has the DNA TGTGCCAGCAGTGGGGCTAGCGGCTCGATCTCCTACAATGAGCAGTTCTTC.

CDR3: CASSATSYPYNEQFF. The DNA for the CDR3 is TGTGCCAGCAGCGCTACTAGCTACCCCTACAATGAGCAGTTCTTC. The V gene is TRBV7-9, the J gene TRBJ2-1; D may be TRBD2 (6 bases). This CDR3 has 15 amino acids. Germline-derived CDR1 and CDR2 are SEHNR and FQNEAQ (reference sequence). The V and J ends lost 5 bases and 2 bases respectively, with 13 bases between them. The entire variable domain, with the rest obtained from reference TRBV7-9 and TRBJ2-1, is as follows: DTGVSQNPRHKITKRGQNVTFRCDPISEHNRLYWYRQTLGQGPEFLTYFQNEAQLEKSRLLSDRFSAERPKGSFSTLEIQRTEQGDSAMYLCASSATSYPYNEQFFGPGTRLTVL.

The chain has TRBV6-2 or TRBV6-3 and TRBJ2-2; 10 bases are shared with TRBD2. V lost 2 bases and J lost 4; bases outside the gene matches: 4. The CDR3 contains 16 residues. In germline, CDR1 is MNHEY, CDR2 SVGEGT. The CDR3 DNA sequence: TGTGCCAGCAGTTACGGAGCGGGAGGGGTCACCGGGGAGCTGTTTTTT. Its translation is CASSYGAGGVTGELFF.

This chain links TRBV5-5 with TRBJ2-1, with D possibly TRBD2 on 6 matching bases. This CDR3 comprises 14 residues. CDR1 is SGHKS and CDR2 is YYEKEE in the germline V gene (reference sequence). The ends were cut back, 3 bases at V and 9 bases at J, with 16 bases in the middle. The CDR3 DNA reads TGTGCCAGCAGCTCACAGTTCACGGGAGCTGAGCAGTTCTTC. Translated, it gives CASSSQFTGAEQFF.

This chain links TRBV18 with TRBJ2-1; D perhaps matches TRBD2 (6 bases). V lost 3 bases and J 6 bases, leaving 15 bases between the germline ends. Germline V lookup: CDR1 KGHSH, CDR2 LQKENI. The CDR3 is made up of 15 amino acids. The CDR3 nucleotides are TGTGCCAGCTCACCGGCGGGACCGCCAGCCAATGAGCAGTTCTTC. This sequence encodes CASSPAGPPANEQFF.

This clone was found a few times. The V and J genes are TRBV19 and TRBJ1-5; no firm D call. The CDR3 length is 14 residues. CDR1 LNHDA and CDR2 SQIVND come from the germline V gene (reference sequence). V shed 4 bases and J shed 7 bases, with 14 bases lying between them. The CDR3: CASSTSAGPQPQHF. CDR3 sequence (DNA): TGTGCCAGTAGTACTTCGGCAGGCCCCCAGCCCCAGCATTTT.

The chain couples TRBV14 to TRBJ1-6; D is unresolved. Germline CDR1 reads SGHDN; CDR2 reads FVKESK. The CDR3 length is 14 residues. The V gene lost 4 bases and the J gene lost 14 bases, with 18 bases spanning the gap. The CDR3 loop is CASSPLGGSRALHF. In nucleotides, the CDR3 is TGTGCCAGCAGCCCCCTAGGCGGCAGCCGGGCCCTCCACTTT.

V gene TRBV28 combines with J gene TRBJ1-3, with TRBD1 matching over 7 bases. V was clipped by 5 bases and J by 2 bases; unmatched bases: 6. This CDR3 is built from 15 residues. CDR1 and CDR2 from the germline V gene are MDHEN and SYDVKM. The CDR3 sequence is CASSPHGTAGNTIYF. CDR3 sequence (DNA): TGTGCCAGCAGTCCCCACGGGACAGCTGGAAACACCATATATTTT.

The chain uses TRBV28 and TRBJ2-7, with 12 bases matching TRBD2. CDR3 length: 14 residues. Looked up from germline, CDR1 is MDHEN and CDR2 is SYDVKM. Trimming cost V 7 bases and J 3 bases; bases outside gene matches: 4. CDR3 sequence: CASTPSGRVYEQYF. As DNA, the CDR3 is TGTGCCAGCACCCCTAGCGGGAGGGTCTACGAGCAGTACTTC.

The genes are TRBV4-2 and TRBJ2-7; 9 nucleotides match TRBD2. Per the germline V gene, CDR1 is LGHNA and CDR2 is YNFKEQ. This CDR3 spans 17 amino acids. Germline trimming cut 0 bases from V and 2 bases from J; bases unmatched to any gene: 8. CDR3 DNA sequence: TGTGCCAGCAGCCAAGATAGTTCGGCGGGAGGGCCCTACGAGCAGTACTTC. As protein: CASSQDSSAGGPYEQYF.

The chain employs TRBV11-1 and TRBJ1-6; TRBD1 agrees at 10 bases. The CDR3 covers 15 residues. V gave up 0 bases and J gave up 13 bases; unmatched junction bases: 6. The V gene's germline CDR1 is SGHAT and CDR2 FQDESV (reference sequence). CDR3 loop: CASSLARTGGFPLHF. The CDR3 region has the DNA TGTGCCAGCAGCTTAGCGAGGACAGGGGGATTTCCCCTCCACTTT.

This chain uses TRBV25-1 with TRBJ1-1, with 10 nucleotides matching TRBD1. V dropped 6 bases and J dropped 3; count of bases not matched to a gene: 7. This CDR3 contains 15 residues. Germline V gene data show CDR1 as MGHDK and CDR2 as SYGVNS. The CDR3 sequence: CASRPDRGQDTEAFF. In nucleotides, the CDR3 is TGTGCCAGCAGACCAGACAGGGGGCAGGACACTGAAGCTTTCTTT.

CDR3 sequence: CASSPDRANEKLFF. CDR3 DNA sequence: TGTGCCAGCAGCCCGGACAGGGCTAATGAAAAACTGTTTTTT. The V call is TRBV3-1 (or the pseudogene TRBV3-2), the J call TRBJ1-4; 8 nucleotides align to TRBD1. Germline-derived CDR1 and CDR2 are LGHDT and YNNKEL (reference sequence). V lost 4 bases to trimming and J lost 3 bases; unmatched junction nucleotides: 1. The CDR3 loop spans 14 amino acids.

The chain uses TRBV5-1 and TRBJ2-7; D is unclear. The CDR3 length is 14 residues. CDR1 is SGHRS and CDR2 is YFSETQ in the germline V gene. Trimming removed 0 bases from V and 2 bases from J, with 9 bases in between. CDR3 nucleotides: TGCGCCAGCAGCTTGGGCCAGGCCACCTACGAGCAGTACTTC. Protein product: CASSLGQATYEQYF. Combining the CDR3 with reference TRBV5-1 and TRBJ2-7 gives the whole variable domain KAGVTQTPRYLIKTRGQQVTLSCSPISGHRSVSWYQQTPGQGLQFLFEYFSETQRNKGNFPGRFSGRQFSNSRSEMNVSTLELGDSALYLCASSLGQATYEQYFGPGTRLTVT.

This chain uses TRBV28 with TRBJ2-1, with a tentative D call TRBD2 (6 bases). The germline V and J ends were trimmed by 5 bases and 5 bases, with 13 bases remaining between them. CDR3 length: 14 residues. Germline CDR1 MDHEN, CDR2 SYDVKM. The CDR3 sequence: CASSPGLADNEQFF. The CDR3 region has the DNA TGTGCCAGCAGTCCAGGGTTAGCGGACAATGAGCAGTTCTTC.

The V call is TRBV4-2, the J call TRBJ1-1, with 9 bases matching TRBD1. CDR1 is LGHNA and CDR2 is YNFKEQ in the germline V gene. J was trimmed by 4 bases and V by 1 base; bases with no gene match: 4. The CDR3 is 15 residues long. This CDR3 reads CASSQGQGGLTEAFF. In nucleotides, the CDR3 is TGTGCCAGCAGCCAAGGACAGGGGGGGCTCACTGAAGCTTTCTTT.

The chain uses TRBV2 and TRBJ2-1; 12 positions match TRBD1. The germline V gene has CDR1 SNHLY and CDR2 FYNNEI. V was clipped by 6 bases and J by 8 bases; unmatched bases: 8. The CDR3 is 15 amino acids. Here the CDR3 DNA reads TGTGCCAGCAGCCGGGACAGGGGGCGCATGTATGAGCAGTTCTTC. Amino acid sequence: CASSRDRGRMYEQFF.

This chain links TRBV28 with TRBJ1-5; 8 bases match TRBD1. The germline CDR1 and CDR2 sequences are MDHEN and SYDVKM. V shed 7 bases, J shed 8 bases, and the junction held 10 bases outside the gene matches. The CDR3 has 14 amino acids. The CDR3 loop is CASTQRTGFKPQHF. Written as DNA, the CDR3 is TGTGCCAGCACCCAGAGGACAGGGTTCAAGCCCCAGCATTTT. Drawing the rest from reference TRBV28 and TRBJ1-5, the complete variable domain is DVKVTQSSRYLVKRTGEKVFLECVQDMDHENMFWYRQDPGLGLRLIYFSYDVKMKEKGDIPEGYSVSREKKERFSLILESASTNQTSMYLCASTQRTGFKPQHFGDGTRLSIL.